The clone carrying this T cell receptor (beta chain) was seen a handful of times. RNA transcripts gave rise to amplified TCR beta CDR3 regions. The TCR CDR3 was amplified in a first-round RT-PCR using the HTBI primer set. MiXCR was run by TCRdb on the multiplex PCR reads, yielding one entry per CDR3 protein. Found here are about 300,000 distinct CDR3 sequences, 12% to 15% of them singletons; the top ten hold less than 8%. Trimming left V 1 base short and J 6 bases short, with 13 bases between. CDR3 length equals 15 residues. Germline CDR1 reads SEHNR; CDR2 reads FQNEAQ (reference sequence). This entry is derived from a study of T cells in Graves' hyperthyroidism and ophthalmopathy.

Sequenced input: blood. This receptor was identified in a woman aged 40 to 50 with Graves' hyperthyroidism. This sequence joins TRBV7-9 and TRBJ1-5; D is unclear. CDR3 nucleotide sequence: TGTGCCAGCAGCTTAGGGGCGGGAGGTGGTCAGCCCCAGCATTTT. It codes for CASSLGAGGGQPQHF.